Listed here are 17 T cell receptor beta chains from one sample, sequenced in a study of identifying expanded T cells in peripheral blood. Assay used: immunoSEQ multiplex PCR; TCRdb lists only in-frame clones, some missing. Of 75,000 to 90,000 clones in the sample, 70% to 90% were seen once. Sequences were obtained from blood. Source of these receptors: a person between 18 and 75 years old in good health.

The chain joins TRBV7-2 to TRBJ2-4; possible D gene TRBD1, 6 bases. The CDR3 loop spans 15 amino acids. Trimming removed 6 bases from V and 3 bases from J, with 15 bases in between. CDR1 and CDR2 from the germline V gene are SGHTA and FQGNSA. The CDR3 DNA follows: TGTGCCAGCAGGTTCCCAGGGGACGGCAAAAACATTCAGTACTTC. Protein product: CASRFPGDGKNIQYF.

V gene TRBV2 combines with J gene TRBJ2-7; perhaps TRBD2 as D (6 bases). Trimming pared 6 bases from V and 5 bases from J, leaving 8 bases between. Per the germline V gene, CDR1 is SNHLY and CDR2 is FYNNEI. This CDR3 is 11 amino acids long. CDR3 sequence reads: CASRGGDEQYF. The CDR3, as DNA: TGTGCCAGCAGGGGGGGTGACGAGCAGTACTTC.

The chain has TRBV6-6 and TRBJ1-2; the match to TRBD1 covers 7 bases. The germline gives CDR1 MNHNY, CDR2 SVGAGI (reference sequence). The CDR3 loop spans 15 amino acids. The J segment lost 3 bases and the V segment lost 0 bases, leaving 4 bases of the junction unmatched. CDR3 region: CASSYSDRAHYGYTF. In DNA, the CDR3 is TGTGCCAGCAGTTACTCCGACAGGGCGCACTATGGCTACACCTTC.

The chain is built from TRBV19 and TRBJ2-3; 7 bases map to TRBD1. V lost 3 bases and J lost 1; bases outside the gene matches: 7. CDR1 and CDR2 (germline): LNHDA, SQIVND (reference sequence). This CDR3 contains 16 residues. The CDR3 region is CASSILPGQGTDTQYF. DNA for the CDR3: TGTGCCAGTAGTATTCTCCCCGGACAGGGCACAGATACGCAGTATTTT. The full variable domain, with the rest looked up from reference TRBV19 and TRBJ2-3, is DGGITQSPKYLFRKEGQNVTLSCEQNLNHDAMYWYRQDPGQGLRLIYYSQIVNDFQKGDIAEGYSVSREKKESFPLTVTSAQKNPTAFYLCASSILPGQGTDTQYFGPGTRLTVL.

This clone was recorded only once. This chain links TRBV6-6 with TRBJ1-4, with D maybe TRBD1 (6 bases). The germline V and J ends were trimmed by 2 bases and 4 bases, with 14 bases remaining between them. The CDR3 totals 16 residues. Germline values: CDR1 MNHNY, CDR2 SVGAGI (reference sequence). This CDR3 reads CASSYVPGTNNEKLFF. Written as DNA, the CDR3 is TGTGCCAGCAGTTACGTCCCCGGGACAAATAATGAAAAACTGTTTTTT.

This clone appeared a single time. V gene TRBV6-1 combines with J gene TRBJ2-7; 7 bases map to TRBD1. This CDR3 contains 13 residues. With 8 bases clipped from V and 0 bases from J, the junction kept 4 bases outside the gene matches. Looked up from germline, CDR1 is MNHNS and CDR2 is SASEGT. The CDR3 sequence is CASCAGGSYEQYF. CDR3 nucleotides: TGTGCCAGCTGCGCAGGGGGCTCCTACGAGCAGTACTTC.

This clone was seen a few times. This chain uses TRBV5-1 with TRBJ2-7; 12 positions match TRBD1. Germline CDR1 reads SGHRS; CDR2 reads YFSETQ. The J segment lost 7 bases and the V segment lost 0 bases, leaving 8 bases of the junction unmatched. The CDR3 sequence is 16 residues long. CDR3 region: CASSLEDGTGGAEQYF. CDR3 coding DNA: TGCGCCAGCAGCTTGGAGGATGGGACAGGGGGCGCGGAGCAGTACTTC.

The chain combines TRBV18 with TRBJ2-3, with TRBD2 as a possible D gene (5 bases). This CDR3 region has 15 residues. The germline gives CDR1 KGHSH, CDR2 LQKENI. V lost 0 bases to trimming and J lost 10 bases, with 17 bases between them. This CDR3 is CASSPPDWGILAQYF. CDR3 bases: TGTGCCAGCTCACCACCGGACTGGGGAATTTTGGCGCAGTATTTT. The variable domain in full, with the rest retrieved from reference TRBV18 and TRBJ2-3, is NAGVMQNPRHLVRRRGQEARLRCSPMKGHSHVYWYRQLPEEGLKFMVYLQKENIIDESGMPKERFSAEFPKEGPSILRIQQVVRGDSAAYFCASSPPDWGILAQYFGPGTRLTVL.

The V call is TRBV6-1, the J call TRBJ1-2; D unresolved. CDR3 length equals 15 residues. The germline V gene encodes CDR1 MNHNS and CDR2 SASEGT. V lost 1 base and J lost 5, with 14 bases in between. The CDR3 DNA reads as TGTGCCAGCAGTGAAGGAGCTAGCTCTGATTATGGCTACACCTTC. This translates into CASSEGASSDYGYTF.

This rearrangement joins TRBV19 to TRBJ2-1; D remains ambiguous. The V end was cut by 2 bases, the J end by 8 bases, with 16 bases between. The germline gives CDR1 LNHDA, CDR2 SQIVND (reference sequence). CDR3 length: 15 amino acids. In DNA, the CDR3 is TGTGCCAGTAGTATACTCCTAGGCCTTTTTTATGAGCAGTTCTTC. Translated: CASSILLGLFYEQFF.

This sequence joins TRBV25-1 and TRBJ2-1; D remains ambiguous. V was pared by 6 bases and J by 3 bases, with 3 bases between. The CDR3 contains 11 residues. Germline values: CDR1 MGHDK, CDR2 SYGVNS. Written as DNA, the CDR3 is TGTGCCAGCAGGCACTACAATGAGCAGTTCTTC. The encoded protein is CASRHYNEQFF.

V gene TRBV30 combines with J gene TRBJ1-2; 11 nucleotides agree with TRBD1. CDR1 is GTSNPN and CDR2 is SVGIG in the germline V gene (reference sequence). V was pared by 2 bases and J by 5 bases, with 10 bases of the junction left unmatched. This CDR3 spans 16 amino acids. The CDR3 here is CAWSPPGQGVGYGYTF. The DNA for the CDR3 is TGTGCCTGGAGTCCCCCGGGACAGGGGGTTGGGTATGGCTACACCTTC.

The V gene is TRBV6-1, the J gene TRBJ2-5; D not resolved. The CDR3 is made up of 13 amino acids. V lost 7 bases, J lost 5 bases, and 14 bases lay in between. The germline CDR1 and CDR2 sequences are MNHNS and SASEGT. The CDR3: CASKEHATETQYF. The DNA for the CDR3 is TGTGCCAGCAAGGAACACGCCACGGAGACCCAGTACTTC.

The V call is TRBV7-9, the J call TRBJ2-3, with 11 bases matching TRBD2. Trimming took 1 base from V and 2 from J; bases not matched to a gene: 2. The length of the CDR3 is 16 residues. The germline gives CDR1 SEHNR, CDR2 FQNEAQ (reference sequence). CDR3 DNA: TGTGCCAGCAGCTTAGGACTAGCGGGGATCACAGATACGCAGTATTTT. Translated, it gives CASSLGLAGITDTQYF.

The CDR3 DNA sequence: TGCGCCAGCAATCAAATCGGGGGGAATGAGCAGTTCTTC. The encoded protein is CASNQIGGNEQFF. The rearrangement links TRBV5-1 to TRBJ2-1; 7 bases are shared with TRBD2. Germline loops: CDR1 SGHRS, CDR2 YFSETQ. The CDR3 is made up of 13 amino acids. V gave up 6 bases and J gave up 7 bases; unmatched junction bases: 7.

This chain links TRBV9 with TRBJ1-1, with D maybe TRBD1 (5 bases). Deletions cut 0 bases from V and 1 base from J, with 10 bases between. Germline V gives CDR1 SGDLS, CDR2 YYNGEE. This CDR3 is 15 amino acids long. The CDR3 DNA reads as TGTGCCAGCAGCGTAGGGGGGAACCAGAACACTGAAGCTTTCTTT. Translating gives CASSVGGNQNTEAFF.

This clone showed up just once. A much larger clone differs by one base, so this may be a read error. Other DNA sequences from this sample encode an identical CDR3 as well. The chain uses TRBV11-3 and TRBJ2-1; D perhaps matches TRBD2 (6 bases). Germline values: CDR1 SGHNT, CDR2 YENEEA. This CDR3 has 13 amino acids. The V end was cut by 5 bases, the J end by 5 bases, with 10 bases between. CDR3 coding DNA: TGTGCCAGCAGCCTGGGGAGGAACAATGAGCAGTTCTTC. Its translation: CASSLGRNNEQFF. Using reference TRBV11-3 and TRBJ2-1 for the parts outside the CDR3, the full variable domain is EAGVVQSPRYKIIEKKQPVAFWCNPISGHNTLYWYLQNLGQGPELLIRYENEEAVDDSQLPKDRFSAERLKGVDSTLKIQPAELGDSAVYLCASSLGRNNEQFFGPGTRLTVL.